A single sample is the source of the 17 T cell receptor beta chains below, sequenced in a study of T cell changes during pregnancy in multiple sclerosis. Sequenced by immunoSEQ multiplex PCR; TCRdb stores in-frame clones only, minus some. The data show 85,000 to 110,000 clones, about 91% seen once. The source was peripheral blood, collected after pregnancy. The receptors here all came from a female donor with multiple sclerosis, enrolled in a pregnancy study.

The chain has TRBV15 and TRBJ2-7, with 8 positions matching TRBD1. With V trimmed by 4 bases and J by 1 base, 3 bases remained unmatched. Germline loops: CDR1 LNHNV, CDR2 YYDKDF (reference sequence). This CDR3 spans 14 amino acids. The CDR3 nucleotides are TGTGCCACCAGCAATCAGGGGGCATCCTACGAGCAGTACTTC. This encodes CATSNQGASYEQYF. Full variable domain (rest looked up from reference TRBV15 and TRBJ2-7): DAMVIQNPRYQVTQFGKPVTLSCSQTLNHNVMYWYQQKSSQAPKLLFHYYDKDFNNEADTPDNFQSRRPNTSFCFLDIRSPGLGDTAMYLCATSNQGASYEQYFGPGTRLTVT.

This chain links TRBV6-6 with TRBJ2-1; perhaps TRBD2 as D (6 bases). This CDR3 contains 12 residues. V gave up 2 bases and J gave up 8 bases, with 7 bases separating them. Germline-derived CDR1 and CDR2 are MNHNY and SVGAGI (reference sequence). The CDR3 DNA sequence: TGTGCCAGCAGTTACGGGAGGTATGAGCAGTTCTTC. Translating it yields CASSYGRYEQFF.

V is TRBV7-6 and J is TRBJ2-3; 11 positions agree with TRBD2. J lost 3 bases, V lost 5 bases, and 4 bases had no gene match. CDR3 length equals 15 residues. The germline CDR1 and CDR2 sequences are SGHVS and FNYEAQ. The CDR3: CASSQLAGVTDTQYF. The DNA for the CDR3 is TGTGCCAGCAGCCAACTAGCGGGGGTAACAGATACGCAGTATTTT.

The V call is TRBV5-5, the J call TRBJ1-2; perhaps TRBD1 as D (6 bases). The germline CDR1 and CDR2 sequences are SGHKS and YYEKEE (reference sequence). The CDR3 is 11 amino acids. The ends were cut back, 5 bases at V and 7 bases at J, with 9 bases in the middle. The CDR3: CASSQGPGYTF. The CDR3 DNA reads as TGTGCCAGCAGTCAGGGGCCTGGCTACACCTTC.

The V call is TRBV5-5, the J call TRBJ2-7, with TRBD1 matching 7 bases. Germline loops: CDR1 SGHKS, CDR2 YYEKEE (reference sequence). This CDR3 has 13 residues. V shed 4 bases and J 3 bases; nucleotides not matched to a gene: 4. The CDR3 region is CASSRDSYYEQYF. The DNA of the CDR3 is TGTGCCAGCAGCCGGGACAGCTACTACGAGCAGTACTTC.

DNA for the CDR3: TGTGCCAGCAGCTTAGATCGGGGATCGGGGGAGACCCAGTACTTC. As protein: CASSLDRGSGETQYF. The genes are TRBV11-2 and TRBJ2-5, with D possibly being TRBD2 (5 bases). V was trimmed by 0 bases and J by 5 bases, leaving 13 bases between them. Germline lookup yields CDR1 SGHAT and CDR2 FQNNGV. The CDR3 loop spans 15 amino acids.

The rearrangement links TRBV10-3 to TRBJ1-1; D may be TRBD1 (5 bases). Germline CDR1 is ENHRY and CDR2 is SYGVKD. V lost 3 bases to trimming and J lost 0 bases, with 20 bases between them. The CDR3 is 18 residues long. CDR3 nucleotides: TGTGCCATCAGTGACCAACTCCCCCGGGGGGGAATGAACACTGAAGCTTTCTTT. Its protein product is CAISDQLPRGGMNTEAFF.

The rearrangement links TRBV29-1 to TRBJ1-4; 7 positions agree with TRBD1. The CDR3 contains 13 residues. Per germline, CDR1 SQVTM and CDR2 ANQGSEA. Trimming removed 5 bases from V and 3 bases from J; junction bases left unmatched: 3. The CDR3 DNA is TGCAGCGTTCGGGACAGCTCTAATGAAAAACTGTTTTTT. This translates into CSVRDSSNEKLFF.

The chain is built from TRBV29-1 and TRBJ1-4; no clear D. This CDR3 has 12 residues. From germline, CDR1 is SQVTM and CDR2 ANQGSEA. V was cut by 6 bases and J by 4 bases, with 9 bases left in between. Here the CDR3 DNA reads TGCAGCGTGATGAGCGGTAATGAAAAACTGTTTTTT. This gives the protein CSVMSGNEKLFF.

The chain employs TRBV29-1 and TRBJ2-6; D is ambiguous. With 6 bases removed from V and 0 bases from J, the gap between germline ends came to 9 bases. CDR3 length: 14 residues. Germline CDR1 and CDR2: SQVTM and ANQGSEA. Here the CDR3 DNA reads TGCAGCGTCCCCGAGCTCTCTGGGGCCAACGTCCTGACTTTC. The encoded protein is CSVPELSGANVLTF.

This sequence joins TRBV9 and TRBJ2-7; 9 bases line up with TRBD1. CDR3 length: 14 residues. Germline V gene lookup returns CDR1 SGDLS and CDR2 YYNGEE. Unmatched junction bases numbered 6, after V lost 2 bases and J lost 6 bases. The CDR3: CASSVLPTGGEQYF. CDR3 nucleotide sequence: TGTGCCAGCAGCGTCCTCCCGACAGGGGGCGAGCAGTACTTC.

The chain links TRBV7-3 to TRBJ2-1, with 7 bases fitting TRBD2. Trimming cost V 4 bases and J 4 bases; bases outside gene matches: 7. Germline CDR1 SGHTA, CDR2 FQGTGA. CDR3 length equals 15 residues. The CDR3 coding sequence is TGTGCCAGCAGCTCAACAGCGGGATGGTACAATGAGCAGTTCTTC. It codes for CASSSTAGWYNEQFF. The full variable domain, in which reference TRBV7-3 and TRBJ2-1 provide the parts outside the CDR3, is GAGVSQTPSNKVTEKGKYVELRCDPISGHTALYWYRQSLGQGPEFLIYFQGTGAADDSGLPNDRFFAVRPEGSVSTLKIQRTERGDSAVYLCASSSTAGWYNEQFFGPGTRLTVL.

The V and J genes are TRBV29-1 and TRBJ2-1; no definite D call. Germline-derived CDR1 and CDR2 are SQVTM and ANQGSEA. Trimming removed 6 bases from V and 10 bases from J, with 10 bases in between. The CDR3 is 10 amino acids. CDR3: CSVVEREQFF. DNA of the CDR3: TGCAGCGTCGTCGAGAGGGAGCAGTTCTTC.

This chain uses TRBV4-1 with TRBJ1-3; 7 bases are a match to TRBD1. Germline trimming cut 2 bases from V and 6 bases from J; bases unmatched to any gene: 7. The CDR3 contains 15 residues. CDR1 MGHRA and CDR2 YSYEKL come from the germline V gene. CDR3: CASSQTGVQENTIYF. CDR3 bases: TGCGCCAGCAGCCAAACAGGGGTTCAAGAAAACACCATATATTTT.

The chain is built from TRBV6-5 and TRBJ1-1, with 7 positions matching TRBD1. The CDR3 extends over 14 amino acids. Germline assignment: CDR1 MNHEY and CDR2 SVGAGI. Trimming cost V 7 bases and J 1 base; bases outside gene matches: 6. CDR3 sequence: CASKQGTANTEAFF. For the CDR3, the DNA is TGTGCCAGCAAACAAGGGACAGCGAACACTGAAGCTTTCTTT.

This chain connects TRBV9 to TRBJ2-3, with 11 bases matching TRBD1. The CDR3 totals 17 residues. Germline V gene data show CDR1 as SGDLS and CDR2 as YYNGEE. V gave up 4 bases and J gave up 3 bases; unmatched junction bases: 10. Written as DNA, the CDR3 is TGTGCCAGCAGCTCCCTTTGGGACAGGGGGTGGACAGATACGCAGTATTTT. Translating gives CASSSLWDRGWTDTQYF. The full variable domain, with the rest looked up from reference TRBV9 and TRBJ2-3, is DSGVTQTPKHLITATGQRVTLRCSPRSGDLSVYWYQQSLDQGLQFLIQYYNGEERAKGNILERFSAQQFPDLHSELNLSSLELGDSALYFCASSSLWDRGWTDTQYFGPGTRLTVL.

This clone appeared once. This chain connects TRBV4-1 to TRBJ2-5; maybe TRBD1 (6 bases). With 1 base removed from V and 0 bases from J, the gap between germline ends came to 15 bases. This CDR3 has 17 amino acids. The germline V gene has CDR1 MGHRA and CDR2 YSYEKL. The CDR3 reads CASSQGSGTPYQETQYF. The CDR3 DNA reads as TGCGCCAGCAGCCAAGGCTCCGGGACACCCTACCAAGAGACCCAGTACTTC.